This is a list of T cell receptor beta chains from one sample in a study of Graves' ophthalmopathy and Graves' hyperthyroidism. Via MiXCR, TCRdb re-called the multiplex PCR reads, giving one row per CDR3 protein. The sample carries roughly 380,000 distinct CDR3 sequences, 15% recorded once. The source material was peripheral blood. These receptors all stem from a woman aged 18-29 years with stable Graves' hyperthyroidism. Each CDR3 is given with its conserved first and last residue. The D gene is left open where the match is weak. Only some rows state a clone size, as once, few, many or a class for expanded clones.

j_call | v_call | d_call | clone_size | cdr3_nt | cdr3_aa
TRBJ1-2 | TRBV30 | - | - | TGTGCCTGGAGTGTACCGGAGGGCGGACTGCGGGGCTACACCTTC | CAWSVPEGGLRGYTF
TRBJ2-7 | TRBV20-1 | - | many | TGCAGTGCTAGAGGGTACAGGGACTACGAGCAGTACTTC | CSARGYRDYEQYF
TRBJ1-1 | TRBV20-1 | TRBD1 | - | TGCAGTGCCGTGGACAGGAACACTGAAGCTGGCTTT | CSAVDRNTEAGF
TRBJ2-7 | TRBV6-1 | - | many | TGTGCCAGCAGTGAAGCGGGAGTTTCCTCTTTTTACGAGCAGTACTTC | CASSEAGVSSFYEQYF
TRBJ2-7 | TRBV27 | - | many | TGTGCCAGCAGTGGGCGGGACAGACACTACGAGCAGTACTTC | CASSGRDRHYEQYF
TRBJ1-1 | TRBV7-3 | TRBD1 | many | TGTGCCAGCAGCCACGACAGGGAAACTGAAGCTTTCTTT | CASSHDRETEAFF
TRBJ1-5 | TRBV24-1 | - | many | TGTGCCACCAGTGACCGGGCCACTTATAGCAATCAGCCCCAGCATTTT | CATSDRATYSNQPQHF
TRBJ2-1 | TRBV12-3/TRBV12-4 | - | - | TGTGCCAGCAGTTTAGGGCATCTATGGGGTGATGAGCAGTTCTTC | CASSLGHLWGDEQFF
TRBJ1-2 | TRBV12-3/TRBV12-4 | - | many | TGTGCCAGCAGTTTCCAGGGGCAACATGGCTACACCTTC | CASSFQGQHGYTF
TRBJ1-1 | TRBV11-2 | - | many | TGTGCCAGCAGCTTAGGGCGGATTGAAGCTTTCTTT | CASSLGRIEAFF
TRBJ1-5 | TRBV19 | - | - | TGTGCCAGTAAAAGGGGAACGCAGCCCCAGCATTTT | CASKRGTQPQHF
TRBJ2-7 | TRBV11-2 | - | - | TGTGCCAGCCGCGGGGACCTAAACTACGAGCAGTACTTC | CASRGDLNYEQYF
TRBJ1-1 | TRBV6-1 | - | many | TGTGCCAGCAGGGACACAATGAACACTGAAGCTTTCTTT | CASRDTMNTEAFF
TRBJ2-2 | TRBV2 | - | - | TGTGCCAGCAGGGCAGAGAACACCGGGGAGCTGTTTTTT | CASRAENTGELFF
TRBJ1-1 | TRBV20-1 | - | many | TGCAGTGCTAGAGCCCGCGTTCCGGACAGGAACACTGAAGCTTTCTTT | CSARARVPDRNTEAFF
TRBJ1-1 | TRBV24-1 | - | many | TGTGCCACCAGTGATCAAGGTACGCCAGCTTTCTTT | CATSDQGTPAFF
TRBJ2-7 | TRBV3-1 | - | few | TGTGCCAGCAGCCAAGATCATGGGAGTTACGAGCAGTACTTC | CASSQDHGSYEQYF
TRBJ1-2 | TRBV29-1 | - | many | TGCAGCGTTGAAATGCCTGGAGGAGGCTACACCTTC | CSVEMPGGGYTF
TRBJ2-7 | TRBV6-5 | TRBD1 | many | TGTGCCAGCAGTTTGGGACAGCGGACCTCCTACGAGCAGTACTTC | CASSLGQRTSYEQYF
TRBJ1-2 | TRBV4-1 | - | many | TGCGCCAGCAGCCAAGGAGACAGGCAACCCTATGGCTACACCTTC | CASSQGDRQPYGYTF
TRBJ1-2 | TRBV20-1 | TRBD1 | many | TGCAGTGCTAGAGATCCCAAACAGGGGGAGGGCTACACCTTC | CSARDPKQGEGYTF
TRBJ2-2 | TRBV12-3/TRBV12-4 | - | - | TGTGCCAGCAGGCGTGCCGGGGAGCTGTTTTTT | CASRRAGELFF
TRBJ2-2 | TRBV24-1 | TRBD1 | - | TGTGCCACCAGTGACCCCAGGACAGGCCTGACCGGGGAGCTGTTTTTT | CATSDPRTGLTGELFF
TRBJ1-2 | TRBV28 | - | few | TGTGCCAGCAGTTTTAAGGATGGCTACACCTTC | CASSFKDGYTF
TRBJ1-5 | TRBV6-1 | - | many | TGTGCCAGCAGTGAAGTGGAGGGGACGGATCAGCCCCAGCATTTT | CASSEVEGTDQPQHF
TRBJ1-1 | TRBV20-1 | - | - | TGCAGTGCTAGGGGGCAGGGTCGTGAAGCTTTCTTT | CSARGQGREAFF
TRBJ1-1 | TRBV11-3 | TRBD1 | many | TGTGCCAGCAGCTCTATAGACAGGGCGGCTTTCTTT | CASSSIDRAAFF
TRBJ1-6 | TRBV4-1 | - | many | TGCGCCAGCAGCCATTTTCAGGGGATCAGTTCACCCCTCCACTTT | CASSHFQGISSPLHF
TRBJ1-6 | TRBV27 | - | many | TGTGCCAGCAGTTTATTAGGGCCGGGGTCACCCCTCCACTTT | CASSLLGPGSPLHF
TRBJ1-1 | TRBV12-3/TRBV12-4 | TRBD1 | many | TGTGCCAGCAGTCCGAACATCCTAACCGGGACAGGGGGCGCATTT | CASSPNILTGTGGAF
TRBJ2-7 | TRBV12-3/TRBV12-4 | TRBD1 | many | TGTGCCAGCAGGGATTTCCGGGGACAGGGAACCTACGAGCAGTACTTC | CASRDFRGQGTYEQYF